Included here is one T cell receptor beta chain sequence, with context. The antigen remains undetermined. The sample belongs to a study of T cell responses to AZD1222 COVID-19 vaccine. Regarding the study as a whole: Only 5 or 6 individuals given AZD1222 were seropositive at baseline. CD4 TCRs linked to vaccination spanned spike, dominating at 160-218 and 743-854. Clonal diversity was possibly underestimated, and white British individuals and females predominated among donors. Following two doses of AZD1222, Spike-specific TCR breadth and depth rose.

Germline V gene data show CDR1 as MGHDK and CDR2 as SYGVNS. The CDR3 is made up of 15 amino acids. The ends were cut back, 1 base at V and 10 bases at J, with 16 bases in the middle. Repertoires were generated with immunoSEQ multiplex PCR, while TCRdb's copy carries only in-frame clones and drops some. This table holds tens of thousands of clones, more than 75% found once. This chain joins TRBV25-1 and TRBJ1-4; D possibly corresponds to TRBD1 (5 bases). This sample comprised peripheral blood, obtained on day 0 of AZD1222 vaccination. The origin of this receptor is an adult in good health. CDR3: CASSEFVPGRGKLFF. In DNA form, the CDR3 reads TGTGCCAGCAGTGAATTCGTTCCAGGGCGAGGAAAACTGTTTTTT.